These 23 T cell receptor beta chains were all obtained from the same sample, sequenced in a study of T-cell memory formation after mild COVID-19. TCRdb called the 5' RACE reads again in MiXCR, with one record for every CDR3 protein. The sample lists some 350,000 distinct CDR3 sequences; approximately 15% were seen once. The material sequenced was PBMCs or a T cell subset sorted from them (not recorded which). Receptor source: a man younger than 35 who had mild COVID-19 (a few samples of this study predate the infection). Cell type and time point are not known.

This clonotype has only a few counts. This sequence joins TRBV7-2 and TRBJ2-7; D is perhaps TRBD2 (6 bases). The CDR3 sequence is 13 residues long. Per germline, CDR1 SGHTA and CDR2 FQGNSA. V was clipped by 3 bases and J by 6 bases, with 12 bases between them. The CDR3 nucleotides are TGTGCCAGCAGCTTGCGGAGGGACGGCGAGCAGTACGTC. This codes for CASSLRRDGEQYV.

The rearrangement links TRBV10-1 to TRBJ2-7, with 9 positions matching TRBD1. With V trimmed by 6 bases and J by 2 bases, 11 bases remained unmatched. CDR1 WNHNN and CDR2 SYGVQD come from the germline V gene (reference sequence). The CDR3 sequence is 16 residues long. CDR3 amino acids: CASSPGQGFKAYEQYF. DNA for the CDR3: TGCGCCAGCAGCCCGGGACAGGGATTTAAGGCCTACGAGCAGTACTTC.

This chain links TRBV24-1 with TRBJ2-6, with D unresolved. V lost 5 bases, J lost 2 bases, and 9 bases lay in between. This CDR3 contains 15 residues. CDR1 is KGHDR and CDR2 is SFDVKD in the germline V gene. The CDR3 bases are TGTGCCACCAGTGTAGGGCAGCCTGGGGCCAACGTCCTGACTTTC. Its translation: CATSVGQPGANVLTF.

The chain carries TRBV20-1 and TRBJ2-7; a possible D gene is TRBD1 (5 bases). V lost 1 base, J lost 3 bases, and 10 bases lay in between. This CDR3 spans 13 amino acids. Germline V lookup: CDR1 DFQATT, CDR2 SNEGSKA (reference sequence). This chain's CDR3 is CSARAGFSYEQYF. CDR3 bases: TGCAGTGCTAGAGCAGGGTTTAGCTACGAGCAGTACTTC.

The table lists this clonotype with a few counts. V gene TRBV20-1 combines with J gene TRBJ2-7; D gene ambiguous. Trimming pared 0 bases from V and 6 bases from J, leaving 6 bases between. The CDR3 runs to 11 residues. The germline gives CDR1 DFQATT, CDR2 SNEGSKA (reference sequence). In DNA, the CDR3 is TGCAGTGCTAGAGATTGGGGCGAGCAGTACTTC. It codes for CSARDWGEQYF.

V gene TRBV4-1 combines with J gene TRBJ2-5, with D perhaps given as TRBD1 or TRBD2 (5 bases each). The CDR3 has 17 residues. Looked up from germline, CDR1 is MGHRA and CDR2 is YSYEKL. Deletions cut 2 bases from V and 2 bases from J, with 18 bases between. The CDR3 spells CASSQMFGAEMQETQYF. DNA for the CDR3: TGCGCCAGCAGCCAAATGTTCGGGGCTGAGATGCAAGAGACCCAGTACTTC.

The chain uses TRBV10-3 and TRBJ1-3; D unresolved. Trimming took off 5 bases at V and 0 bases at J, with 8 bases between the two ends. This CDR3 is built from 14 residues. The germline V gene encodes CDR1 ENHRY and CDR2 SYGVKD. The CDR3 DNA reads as TGTGCCATCAGTTCCGGGGTCTCTGGAAACACCATATATTTT. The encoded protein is CAISSGVSGNTIYF.

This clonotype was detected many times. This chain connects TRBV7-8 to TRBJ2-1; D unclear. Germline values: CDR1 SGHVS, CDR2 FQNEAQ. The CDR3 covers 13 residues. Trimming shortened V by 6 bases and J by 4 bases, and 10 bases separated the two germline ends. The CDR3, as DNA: TGTGCCAGCAGGACGGACGGGTACAATGAGCAGTTCTTC. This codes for CASRTDGYNEQFF.

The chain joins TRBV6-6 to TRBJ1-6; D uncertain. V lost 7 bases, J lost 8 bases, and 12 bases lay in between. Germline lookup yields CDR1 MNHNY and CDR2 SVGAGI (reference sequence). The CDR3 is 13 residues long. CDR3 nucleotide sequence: TGTGCCAGCACCACGGACGGATATTCACCCCTCCACTTT. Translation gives CASTTDGYSPLHF.

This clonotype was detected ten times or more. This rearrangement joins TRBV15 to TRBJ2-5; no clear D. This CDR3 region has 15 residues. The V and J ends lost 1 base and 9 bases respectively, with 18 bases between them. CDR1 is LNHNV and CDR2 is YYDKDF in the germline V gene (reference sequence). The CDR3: CATSRVELRQGSQYF. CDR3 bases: TGTGCCACCAGCAGAGTCGAACTTCGCCAAGGGTCCCAGTACTTC.

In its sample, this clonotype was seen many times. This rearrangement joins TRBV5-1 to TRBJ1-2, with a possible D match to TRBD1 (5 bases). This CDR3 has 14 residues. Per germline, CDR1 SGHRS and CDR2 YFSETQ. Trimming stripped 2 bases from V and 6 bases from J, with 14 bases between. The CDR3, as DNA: TGCGCCAGCAGCTTTCTCCAGGGCCTCGATGGCTACACCTTC. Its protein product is CASSFLQGLDGYTF.

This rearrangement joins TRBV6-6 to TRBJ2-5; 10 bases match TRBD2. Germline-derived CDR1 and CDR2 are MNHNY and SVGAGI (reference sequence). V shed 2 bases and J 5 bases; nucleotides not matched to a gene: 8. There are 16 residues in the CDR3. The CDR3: CASSYAQRGGRETQYF. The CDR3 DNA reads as TGTGCCAGCAGTTACGCCCAGCGGGGGGGCCGCGAGACCCAGTACTTC.

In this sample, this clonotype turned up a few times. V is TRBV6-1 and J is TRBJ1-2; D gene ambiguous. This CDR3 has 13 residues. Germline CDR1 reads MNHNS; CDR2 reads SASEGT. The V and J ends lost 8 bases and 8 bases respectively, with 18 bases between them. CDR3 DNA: TGTGCCAGCGATGGGGTCCCATTGAAAGGCTACACCTTC. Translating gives CASDGVPLKGYTF.

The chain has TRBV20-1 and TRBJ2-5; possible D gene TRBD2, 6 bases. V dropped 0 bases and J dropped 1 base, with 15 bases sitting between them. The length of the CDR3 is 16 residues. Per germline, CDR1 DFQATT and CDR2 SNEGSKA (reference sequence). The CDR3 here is CSARDLLGGTQETQYF. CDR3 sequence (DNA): TGCAGTGCTAGAGACCTACTTGGAGGGACCCAAGAGACCCAGTACTTC.

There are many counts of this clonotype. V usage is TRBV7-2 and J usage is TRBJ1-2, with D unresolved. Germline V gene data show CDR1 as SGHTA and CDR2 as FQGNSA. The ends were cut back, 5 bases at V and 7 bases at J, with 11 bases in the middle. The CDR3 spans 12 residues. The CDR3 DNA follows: TGTGCCAGCAGCAGGGCCGGCGGTGGCTACACCTTC. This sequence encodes CASSRAGGGYTF.

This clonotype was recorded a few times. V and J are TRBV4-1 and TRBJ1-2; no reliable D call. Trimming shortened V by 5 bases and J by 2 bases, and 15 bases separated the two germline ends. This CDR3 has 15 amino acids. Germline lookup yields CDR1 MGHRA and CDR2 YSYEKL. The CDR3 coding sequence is TGCGCCAGCAGCTTCCAAGGTGGGAGGAACTATGGCTACACCTTC. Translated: CASSFQGGRNYGYTF.

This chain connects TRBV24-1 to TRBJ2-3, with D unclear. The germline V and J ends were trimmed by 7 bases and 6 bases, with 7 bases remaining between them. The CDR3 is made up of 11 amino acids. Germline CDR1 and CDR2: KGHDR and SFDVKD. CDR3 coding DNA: TGTGCCACCAGGATCGGGGATACGCAGTATTTT. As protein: CATRIGDTQYF.

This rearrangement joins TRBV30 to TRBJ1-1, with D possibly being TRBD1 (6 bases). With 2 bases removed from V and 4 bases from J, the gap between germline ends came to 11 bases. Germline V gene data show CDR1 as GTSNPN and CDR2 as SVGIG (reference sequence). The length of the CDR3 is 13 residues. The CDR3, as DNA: TGTGCCTGGAGTTTAACGACAGGCACTGAAGCTTTCTTT. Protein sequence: CAWSLTTGTEAFF.

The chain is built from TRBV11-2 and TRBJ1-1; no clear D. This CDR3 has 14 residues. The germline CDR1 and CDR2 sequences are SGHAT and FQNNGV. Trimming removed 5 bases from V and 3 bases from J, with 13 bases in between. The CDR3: CASSLPRMDTEAFF. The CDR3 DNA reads TGTGCCAGCAGCCTCCCGCGGATGGACACTGAAGCTTTCTTT.

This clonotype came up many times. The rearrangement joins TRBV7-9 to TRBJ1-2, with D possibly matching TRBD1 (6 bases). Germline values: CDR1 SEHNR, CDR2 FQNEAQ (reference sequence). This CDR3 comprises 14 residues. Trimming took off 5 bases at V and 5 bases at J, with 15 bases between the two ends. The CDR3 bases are TGTGCCAGCAGCGCTTACTCGGACAGTTATGGCTACACCTTC. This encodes CASSAYSDSYGYTF.

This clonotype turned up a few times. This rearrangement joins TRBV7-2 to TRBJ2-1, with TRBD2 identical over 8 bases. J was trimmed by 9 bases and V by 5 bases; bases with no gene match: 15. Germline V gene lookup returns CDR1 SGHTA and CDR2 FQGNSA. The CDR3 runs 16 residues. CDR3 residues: CASSLTGGVATFEQFF. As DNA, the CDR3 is TGTGCCAGCAGCCTTACGGGGGGGGTAGCGACCTTTGAGCAGTTCTTC.

This CDR3 is CASSHRTEAFF. The CDR3 bases are TGCGCCAGCAGCCACCGAACCGAAGCTTTCTTT. The chain employs TRBV4-1 and TRBJ1-1; no definite D call. The length of the CDR3 is 11 residues. CDR1 and CDR2 (germline): MGHRA, YSYEKL. V gave up 3 bases and J gave up 8 bases, with 7 bases separating them.

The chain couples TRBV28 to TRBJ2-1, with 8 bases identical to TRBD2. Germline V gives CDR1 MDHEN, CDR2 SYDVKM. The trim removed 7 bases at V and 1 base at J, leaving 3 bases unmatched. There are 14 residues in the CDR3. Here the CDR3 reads CASTSGGSYNEQFF. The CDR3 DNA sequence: TGTGCCAGCACCTCGGGGGGGTCCTACAATGAGCAGTTCTTC.